The following is a T cell receptor beta chain sequence with its context. These data belong to a study of blood T cell repertoires in COVID-19. CDR1 and CDR2 (germline): MGHRA, YSYEKL. The V end lost 1 base, the J end lost 0 bases, and 10 bases lay between the germline ends. CDR3 length equals 15 residues. TCRdb's copy holds only in-frame clones and misses some; the assay was immunoSEQ multiplex PCR. Of approximately 70,000 clones listed, 91% were seen once; the top ten hold less than 9%. Sequencing was done on a sample of peripheral blood. The TCR comes from a man aged 35-49 years with COVID-19, enrolled during active disease. V gene TRBV4-1 combines with J gene TRBJ2-7; tentative D call: TRBD1 (5 bases). The CDR3 loop reads CASSQGPGYSYEQYF. CDR3 coding DNA: TGCGCCAGCAGCCAAGGCCCAGGGTACTCCTACGAGCAGTACTTC.